This record looks at one TCR beta chain sequence and its context. Gene names are mouse gene names. The CDR3 end is not reached by the read, which stops 1 residue before it; the germline J gene fills it in. The sample originates from a study of tissue T cells after allogeneic stem cell transplantation. The CDR3 is 16 amino acids. Germline V gene lookup returns CDR1 KGHPV and CDR2 FQNQEV (reference sequence). Germline trimming cut 3 bases from V and 3 bases from J; bases unmatched to any gene: 5. Time point noted: mouse harvest day 7 after allogeneic transplant. Tail vein injection delivered 10^7 T-cell-depleted bone marrow cells and 10^6 splenic CD5+ T cells. Assay used: immunoSEQ multiplex PCR; TCRdb lists only in-frame clones, some missing. Of a few thousand clones listed, roughly 48% were seen once; the top ten hold 4.5% to 5.5%.

The clonotype comes from a female BALB/c mouse given C57BL/6 T cells with graft-versus-host disease after an allogeneic hematopoietic cell transplant. The chain couples TRBV26 to TRBJ2-3, with 11 bases matching TRBD1. Sequenced material: gut tissue. CDR3 sequence: CASSLGQGARAETLYF. The sequenced CDR3 bases are TGTGCCAGCAGTCTCGGACAGGGGGCAAGGGCAGAAACGCTGTAT.